This T cell receptor (beta chain) is from a study of blood T cell repertoires in COVID-19. Overall study context: Donors in the United States, Italy and Spain gave samples during acute or convalescent COVID-19. PBMCs, B-cell-depleted T cells, or T cells were the source of the cDNA or gDNA that made up the material.

V lost 4 bases and J lost 1; bases outside the gene matches: 8. The CDR3 consists of 16 residues. The germline gives CDR1 LGHDT, CDR2 YNNKEL (reference sequence). Per the original methods: Estimated nucleated cell counts came from reference gene primer amplification. The protocol was immunoSEQ multiplex PCR, while the TCRdb copy is restricted to in-frame clones and leaves out a portion. D and trimming come from the DNA, and the V and J calls and clone size come from that table. Altogether some 150,000 clones are present, more than 80% being singletons, with the ten largest covering about 5.1%. The receptor comes from a human donor in a cohort sampled during active COVID-19. The chain recombines TRBV3-1 (or the pseudogene TRBV3-2) with TRBJ2-3; 7 positions match TRBD2. Material for sequencing was peripheral blood. CDR3 protein: CASSPPRAGGTDTQYF. The CDR3 DNA reads as TGTGCCAGCAGCCCCCCCCGTGCGGGGGGCACAGATACGCAGTATTTT.